Shown below are 13 T cell receptor beta chains from a single sample sequenced in a study of graft-versus-host responses after intestinal transplantation. Clones were sequenced by immunoSEQ multiplex PCR, and TCRdb holds only the in-frame ones, with some missing. The sample includes 15,000 to 18,000 clones, more than 25% of them seen just once. The sample here was alloreactive CD4+ T cells from a mixed lymphocyte reaction culture, taken before intestinal transplant. Specified subset: CFSE-low proliferating T cells sorted from approximately 6-day pre-transplant mixed lymphocyte reaction (GvH or HvG direction). Source of these receptors: a human patient who received an intestinal transplant.

By share, this clone ranks as medium-sized. The sample holds other DNA sequences that translate to the same CDR3. The chain employs TRBV19 and TRBJ1-5; D unclear. The CDR3 is 13 residues long. Germline V CDR1 and CDR2: LNHDA, SQIVND (reference sequence). V lost 0 bases and J 7 bases, leaving 7 bases between the germline ends. CDR3: CASSIDSGQPQHF. CDR3 DNA sequence: TGTGCCAGTAGTATAGATTCGGGGCAGCCCCAGCATTTT.

This clone was detected a few times. Here the CDR3 DNA reads TGTGCCAGCAGATCTCAGGGGGGCAGGAACACTGAAGCTTTCTTT. Translation: CASRSQGGRNTEAFF. The chain carries TRBV6-5 and TRBJ1-1; 7 nucleotides line up with TRBD1. The CDR3 length is 15 residues. J was trimmed by 1 base and V by 6 bases; bases with no gene match: 8. CDR1 is MNHEY, CDR2 SVGAGI, per germline.

Within the sample, this clone is medium-sized. The chain joins TRBV5-1 to TRBJ2-1; 8 bases agree with TRBD2. Trimming at V came to 4 bases and at J to 8 bases, leaving 11 bases not matched to a gene. The germline V gene has CDR1 SGHRS and CDR2 YFSETQ. The CDR3 length is 15 residues. The CDR3 region has the DNA TGCGCCAGCAGCCCTCCCGGGAGGGTCGGCGATGAGCAGTTCTTC. It yields the protein CASSPPGRVGDEQFF. The entire variable domain, with the rest obtained from reference TRBV5-1 and TRBJ2-1, is as follows: KAGVTQTPRYLIKTRGQQVTLSCSPISGHRSVSWYQQTPGQGLQFLFEYFSETQRNKGNFPGRFSGRQFSNSRSEMNVSTLELGDSALYLCASSPPGRVGDEQFFGPGTRLTVL.

The chain carries TRBV6-5 and TRBJ1-4, with 8 bases fitting TRBD1. The junction had 7 bases not matched to a gene; V was cut back by 0 bases and J by 10 bases. Germline CDR1 is MNHEY and CDR2 is SVGAGI. CDR3 length: 15 residues. The DNA of the CDR3 is TGTGCCAGCAGTTACTCAAGGACAGGGTCCGGAAAACTGTTTTTT. Encoded protein: CASSYSRTGSGKLFF.

This chain connects TRBV7-6 to TRBJ2-1; perhaps TRBD1 as D (5 bases). CDR3 length equals 11 residues. Trimming cost V 5 bases and J 9 bases, with 8 bases left between them. Germline CDR1 is SGHVS and CDR2 is FNYEAQ. The CDR3, as DNA: TGTGCCAGCAGCCTAAGGGGTGAGCAGTTCTTC. Its translation is CASSLRGEQFF.

Comments on this clone: This may come from a read error, since a much larger clone is one base off. The chain links TRBV6-5 to TRBJ2-7, with 8 bases fitting TRBD1. Germline values: CDR1 MNHEY, CDR2 SVGAGI. This CDR3 comprises 15 residues. V lost 5 bases and J lost 9; bases outside the gene matches: 15. CDR3 coding DNA: TGTGCCAGCAGTCTGACAGGGGCCCTTATCCACGGGCAGTACTTC. Protein product: CASSLTGALIHGQYF.

This clone is judged medium-sized (0.01 to 0.1%). The V gene is TRBV6-5, the J gene TRBJ2-7; tentatively, D is TRBD2 (5 bases). Trimming shortened V by 6 bases and J by 7 bases, and 16 bases separated the two germline ends. CDR3 length: 13 amino acids. The germline CDR1 and CDR2 sequences are MNHEY and SVGAGI. CDR3 region: CASSRGPSGEQYF. The CDR3 DNA follows: TGTGCCAGCAGCCGGGGTCCATCTGGTGAGCAGTACTTC.

The rearrangement joins TRBV6-9 to TRBJ2-7; no firm D call. In germline, CDR1 is MNHGY, CDR2 SVAAGI. V lost 6 bases to trimming and J lost 3 bases, with 6 bases between them. The CDR3 contains 11 residues. The CDR3 nucleotides are TGTGCCAGCAGCCGGCTCTACGAGCAGTACTTC. Translating gives CASSRLYEQYF.

By share, this clone counts as medium-sized (0.01 to 0.1%). The rearrangement joins TRBV13 to TRBJ2-3; D might be TRBD1 (6 bases). Germline V gene sequence: CDR1 PRHDT, CDR2 FYEKMQ (reference sequence). The ends were cut back, 6 bases at V and 1 base at J, with 8 bases in the middle. The CDR3 contains 13 residues. CDR3 nucleotide sequence: TGTGCCAGCAGGCCAGGGGGCACAGATACGCAGTATTTT. Its translation is CASRPGGTDTQYF.

The rearrangement uses TRBV27 and TRBJ2-2; D ambiguous. Trimming removed 5 bases from V and 4 bases from J, with 11 bases in between. In germline, CDR1 is MNHEY, CDR2 SMNVEV (reference sequence). CDR3 length: 14 amino acids. The CDR3 sequence is CASSRLVATGELFF. For the CDR3, the DNA is TGTGCCAGCAGTCGGCTAGTGGCCACCGGGGAGCTGTTTTTT.

The chain couples TRBV10-2 to TRBJ2-7; the D gene is possibly TRBD1 (5 bases). Trimming left V 10 bases short and J 1 base short, with 8 bases between. The CDR3 has 11 amino acids. The germline V gene encodes CDR1 WSHSY and CDR2 SAAADI. DNA for the CDR3: TGCGCCACAAGACAGTCCTACGAGCAGTACTTC. It encodes CATRQSYEQYF.

The V and J genes are TRBV6-6 and TRBJ2-7, with 7 bases aligning to TRBD1. Trimming took 6 bases from V and 6 from J; bases not matched to a gene: 5. The CDR3 runs to 12 residues. The V gene's germline CDR1 is MNHNY and CDR2 SVGAGI (reference sequence). CDR3 protein: CASRDRVGEQYF. The DNA of the CDR3 is TGTGCCAGCAGAGACAGGGTGGGCGAGCAGTACTTC.

The gene calls are TRBV7-2 and TRBJ2-1; 12 bases agree with TRBD2. CDR3 length: 14 amino acids. Per the germline V gene, CDR1 is SGHTA and CDR2 is FQGNSA. Germline trimming cut 4 bases from V and 9 bases from J; bases unmatched to any gene: 4. CDR3 bases: TGTGCCAGCAGCTCTAGCGGGGGGGCAGGTGAGCAGTTCTTC. It yields the protein CASSSSGGAGEQFF.